These 6 T cell receptor beta chains came from one sample sequenced in a study of CXCR3-negative and CXCR3-positive naive CD8 T cells. Study observations and caveats: Researchers report that CXCR3-positive naive cells carry more hydrophobic TRB CDR3s than CXCR3-negative naive cells.

The antigens these receptors bind are not known. Libraries were UMI-labeled 5' RACE TRB cDNA. TCRdb reprocessed the 5' RACE reads, with one entry per CDR3 protein and no DNA. This sample's table has around 160,000 distinct CDR3 sequences. Sequenced sample: naive CXCR3+ CD8+ T cells from blood. The subset: CD45RO-CCR7+CD27+CD95- naive CD8+ T cells expressing CXCR3 (TNR3+). These receptors all come from a human donor in good health. Some clones in this sample may be carry-over from other donors' samples.

The genes are TRBV29-1 and TRBJ2-7; TCRdb designates TRBD1, a call that cannot be tested without DNA. The germline V gene encodes CDR1 SQVTM and CDR2 ANQGSEA. The CDR3 totals 14 residues. CDR3 residues: CSVVPDIPLYEQYF.

The chain couples TRBV6-5 to TRBJ1-6. Germline CDR1 is MNHEY and CDR2 is SVGAGI. The CDR3 loop spans 12 amino acids. The chain's CDR3 is CATSSYNSPLHF.

The genes are TRBV9 and TRBJ2-7; TCRdb picks TRBD1, but there is no DNA to check that call. The germline V gene encodes CDR1 SGDLS and CDR2 YYNGEE. This CDR3 spans 14 amino acids. The chain's CDR3 is CASSPRDRANEQYF.

The J gene is TRBJ2-1, the V gene TRBV28; TCRdb designates TRBD1, a call that cannot be tested without DNA. Germline V CDR1 and CDR2: MDHEN, SYDVKM. The CDR3 covers 14 residues. CDR3 sequence reads: CASTGGGVYNEQFF. The entire variable domain, with the rest obtained from reference TRBV28 and TRBJ2-1, is as follows: DVKVTQSSRYLVKRTGEKVFLECVQDMDHENMFWYRQDPGLGLRLIYFSYDVKMKEKGDIPEGYSVSREKKERFSLILESASTNQTSMYLCASTGGGVYNEQFFGPGTRLTVL.

The V and J genes are TRBV7-2 and TRBJ2-7. There are 15 residues in the CDR3. Germline-derived CDR1 and CDR2 are SGHTA and FQGNSA. The CDR3 sequence is CASSLDPLASYEQYF.

The chain has TRBV10-3 and TRBJ2-7; as DNA is missing, the TRBD1 call by TCRdb cannot be tested. CDR1 and CDR2 from the germline V gene are ENHRY and SYGVKD. This CDR3 contains 12 residues. The CDR3 reads CAISEGVQEQYF.